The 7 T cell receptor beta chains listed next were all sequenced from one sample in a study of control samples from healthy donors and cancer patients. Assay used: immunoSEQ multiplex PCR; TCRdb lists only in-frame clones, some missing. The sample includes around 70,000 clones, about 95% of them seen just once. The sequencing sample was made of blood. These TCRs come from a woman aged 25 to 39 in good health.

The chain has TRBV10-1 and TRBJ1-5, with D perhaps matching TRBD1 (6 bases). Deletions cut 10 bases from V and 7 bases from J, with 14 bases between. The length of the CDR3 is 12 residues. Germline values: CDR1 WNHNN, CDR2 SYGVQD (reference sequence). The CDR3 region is CANRNREQPQHF. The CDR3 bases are TGCGCCAACAGAAACAGGGAACAGCCCCAGCATTTT.

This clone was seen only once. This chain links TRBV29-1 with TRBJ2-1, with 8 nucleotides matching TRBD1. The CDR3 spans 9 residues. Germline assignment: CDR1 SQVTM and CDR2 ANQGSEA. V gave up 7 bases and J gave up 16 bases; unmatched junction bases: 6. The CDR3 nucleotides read TGCAGCGCCGGGACAGGCCTTTTCTTC. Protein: CSAGTGLFF.

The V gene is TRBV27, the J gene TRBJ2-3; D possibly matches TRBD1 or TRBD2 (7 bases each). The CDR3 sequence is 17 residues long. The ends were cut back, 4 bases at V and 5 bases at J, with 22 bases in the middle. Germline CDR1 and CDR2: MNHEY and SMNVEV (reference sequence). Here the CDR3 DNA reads TGTGCCAGCAGTTCCCAGGGGGGGCGATTTGTGGTAGATACGCAGTATTTT. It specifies CASSSQGGRFVVDTQYF.

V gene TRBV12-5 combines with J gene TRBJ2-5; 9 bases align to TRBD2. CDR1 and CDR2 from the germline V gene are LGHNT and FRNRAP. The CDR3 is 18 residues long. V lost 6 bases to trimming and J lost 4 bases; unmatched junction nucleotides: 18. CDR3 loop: CASGLAHLGSGGLETQYF. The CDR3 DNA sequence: TGTGCTAGTGGCCTAGCCCATCTTGGTAGCGGGGGATTAGAGACCCAGTACTTC.

The CDR3 DNA reads as TGTGCCAGCAGCTTGACTAGCGGGGGAAGGCAGTTCTTC. Encoded protein: CASSLTSGGRQFF. The gene calls are TRBV7-3 and TRBJ2-1, with 12 positions matching TRBD2. Germline CDR1 and CDR2: SGHTA and FQGTGA. The CDR3 contains 13 residues. V shed 3 bases and J 12 bases; nucleotides not matched to a gene: 3. The complete variable domain, with remaining parts taken from reference TRBV7-3 and TRBJ2-1, reads GAGVSQTPSNKVTEKGKYVELRCDPISGHTALYWYRQSLGQGPEFLIYFQGTGAADDSGLPNDRFFAVRPEGSVSTLKIQRTERGDSAVYLCASSLTSGGRQFFGPGTRLTVL.

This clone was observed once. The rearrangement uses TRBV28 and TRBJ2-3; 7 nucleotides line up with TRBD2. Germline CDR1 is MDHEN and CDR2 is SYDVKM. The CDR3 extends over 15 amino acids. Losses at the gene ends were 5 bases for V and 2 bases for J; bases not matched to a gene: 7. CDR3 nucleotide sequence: TGTGCCAGCAGTCCTCGGGGAGGGCTCACAGATACGCAGTATTTT. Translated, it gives CASSPRGGLTDTQYF. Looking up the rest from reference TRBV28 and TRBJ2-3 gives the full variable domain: DVKVTQSSRYLVKRTGEKVFLECVQDMDHENMFWYRQDPGLGLRLIYFSYDVKMKEKGDIPEGYSVSREKKERFSLILESASTNQTSMYLCASSPRGGLTDTQYFGPGTRLTVL.

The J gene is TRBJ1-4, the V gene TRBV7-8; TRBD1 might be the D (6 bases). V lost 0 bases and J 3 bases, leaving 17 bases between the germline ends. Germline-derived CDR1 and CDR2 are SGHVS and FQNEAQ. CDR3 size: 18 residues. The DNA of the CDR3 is TGTGCCAGCAGCTTAGCACGATTCCAGGGGACGTCTAATGAAAAACTGTTTTTT. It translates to CASSLARFQGTSNEKLFF.